This T cell receptor beta chain emerged from a study of T cell repertoires in ileal Crohn's disease. Study context: From the surgical specimen's inflamed ileum, biopsies were taken as M0. About 500 nanograms of biopsy DNA per sample underwent TCRB immunosequencing.

This table comes from immunoSEQ multiplex PCR, and its TCRdb copy is limited to in-frame clones, with some not included. The top ten clones hold approximately 11% of a sample with around 8,000 clones, roughly 85% of them seen once. CDR3 size: 15 residues. Trimming took 0 bases from V and 0 from J, leaving 10 bases between them. The time point was: inflamed ileum from the surgical specimen. The TCR originated in an adult with Crohn's disease. Sequenced sample: ileal tissue. The chain links TRBV5-3 to TRBJ2-7; D is unresolved. TRBV5-3 is recorded as an ORF, its role being uncertain. The CDR3 is CARSLESGFSYEQYF. The CDR3, as DNA: TGTGCCAGAAGCTTGGAATCCGGGTTCTCCTACGAGCAGTACTTC.